This entry describes one TCR beta chain. The antigen is unknown. The germline V and J ends were trimmed by 3 bases and 0 bases, with 12 bases remaining between them. There are 15 residues in the CDR3. The germline V gene encodes CDR1 MNHNS and CDR2 SASEGT. The data stem from a study of CD8 T cells in ankylosing spondylitis. By quantitative 5'-RACE with molecular barcodes, the TCR beta libraries were made. One entry per CDR3 protein, called by TCRdb with MiXCR from the 5' RACE reads. The sample shows roughly 90,000 distinct CDR3 sequences, roughly 10% of them seen only once. The study, taken as a whole, reports: It appeared that ankylosing spondylitis blood was characterized by a TCR beta motif of 8 or 9 highly homologous variants. Reportedly, matched ankylosing spondylitis synovial fluid was significantly enriched for disease-linked clones.

V usage is TRBV6-1 and J usage is TRBJ2-7; D remains ambiguous. Sequenced sample: blood, either unsorted or a sorted T cell fraction (not recorded which). This clonotype originated in a male donor with ankylosing spondylitis. CDR3 sequence reads: CASSEGSYISYEQYV. The CDR3 nucleotides are TGTGCCAGCAGTGAGGGTAGTTACATCTCCTACGAGCAGTACGTC.